The next 32 T cell receptor beta chains were all read from a single sample in a study of vaccination and CD4 T cells after COVID-19. These receptors are not linked to any known antigen. Treatment of the sample: roughly ten-day PBMC culture with coronavirus spike peptide pools or control peptides (ViraFEST assay). Cultured CD4+ T-cell DNA underwent Oncomine TCR Beta short-read sequencing. TCRdb called the PCR reads again in MiXCR, with one record for every CDR3 protein. The profile shows about 20,000 distinct CDR3 sequences, about 52% of them singletons. The sequencing sample was made of CD4+ T cells from blood, cultured in vitro. The source of these receptors is a human donor who had recovered from COVID-19.

In its sample, this clonotype was seen a few times. The V and J genes are TRBV19 and TRBJ2-2; no reliable D call. CDR3 length: 14 amino acids. V was cut by 8 bases and J by 4 bases, with 14 bases left in between. From germline, CDR1 is LNHDA and CDR2 SQIVND (reference sequence). The CDR3 bases are TGTGCCAGTTTTAGAGGCGGAGTCACCGGGGAGCTGTTTTTT. Amino acids: CASFRGGVTGELFF. Full variable domain (outside the CDR3, taken from reference TRBV19 and TRBJ2-2): DGGITQSPKYLFRKEGQNVTLSCEQNLNHDAMYWYRQDPGQGLRLIYYSQIVNDFQKGDIAEGYSVSREKKESFPLTVTSAQKNPTAFYLCASFRGGVTGELFFGEGSRLTVL.

V and J are TRBV6-1 and TRBJ2-1, with 9 bases lining up with TRBD2. Germline CDR1 MNHNS, CDR2 SASEGT. The CDR3 has 15 residues. Trimming took 6 bases from V and 0 from J; bases not matched to a gene: 3. The CDR3 spells CASSRSGSSYNEQFF. CDR3 sequence (DNA): TGTGCCAGCAGCCGTAGCGGGAGCTCCTACAATGAGCAGTTCTTC.

This chain uses TRBV6-1 with TRBJ1-5, with 9 bases identical to TRBD1. The germline V gene encodes CDR1 MNHNS and CDR2 SASEGT. Trimming took 6 bases from V and 0 from J; bases not matched to a gene: 9. There are 17 residues in the CDR3. This CDR3 reads CASSQRVGQGSNQPQHF. The CDR3 region has the DNA TGTGCCAGCAGCCAAAGAGTGGGACAGGGTAGCAATCAGCCCCAGCATTTT.

The CDR3 reads CASSPLRGADGYTF. DNA of the CDR3: TGTGCCAGCTCACCCCTTAGGGGGGCAGATGGCTACACCTTC. This chain links TRBV18 with TRBJ1-2, with a weak D call TRBD1 (6 bases). There are 14 residues in the CDR3. CDR1 is KGHSH and CDR2 is LQKENI in the germline V gene. V was pared by 3 bases and J by 6 bases, with 14 bases between.

This clonotype was seen a handful of times. This chain uses TRBV12-3 or TRBV12-4 with TRBJ2-5; no reliable D call. The V end lost 2 bases, the J end lost 2 bases, and 6 bases lay between the germline ends. This CDR3 spans 13 amino acids. The CDR3 DNA is TGTGCCAGCAGTTTAATAGCTCAAGAGACCCAGTACTTC. This translates into CASSLIAQETQYF.

The chain combines TRBV6-2 or TRBV6-3 with TRBJ2-1, with 7 bases matching TRBD2. This CDR3 spans 16 amino acids. CDR1 and CDR2 (germline): MNHEY, SVGEGT. The junction had 11 bases not matched to a gene; V was cut back by 5 bases and J by 4 bases. The CDR3 DNA sequence: TGTGCCAGCAGTCCGGTGGGTAGCGGGCGATACAATGAGCAGTTCTTC. Translated, it gives CASSPVGSGRYNEQFF.

Comment on this clonotype: One end of the junction is discordant with germline, which a read error may explain. The chain has TRBV25-1 and TRBJ1-2; TRBD1 agrees at 7 bases. The CDR3 consists of 15 residues. CDR1 and CDR2 (germline): MGHDK, SYGVNS. CDR3 amino acids: CASSEPGRQGEGFTF. The CDR3 DNA sequence: TGTGCCAGCAGTGAACCAGGGAGGCAGGGGGAAGGCTTCACCTTC.

The chain combines TRBV4-2 with TRBJ2-3; the D gene is possibly TRBD1 (6 bases). The germline V gene has CDR1 LGHNA and CDR2 YNFKEQ. The CDR3 covers 16 residues. V gave up 1 base and J gave up 2 bases, with 13 bases separating them. The CDR3 loop is CASSQVPGQITDTQYF. The CDR3 DNA sequence: TGTGCCAGCAGCCAAGTTCCGGGACAAATCACAGATACGCAGTATTTT.

J is TRBJ2-7 and V is TRBV20-1; 9 bases line up with TRBD1. Germline V gene lookup returns CDR1 DFQATT and CDR2 SNEGSKA (reference sequence). CDR3 length: 13 amino acids. V shed 5 bases, J shed 2 bases, and the junction held 4 bases outside the gene matches. CDR3 amino acids: CSAERQGAYEQYF. The CDR3 DNA sequence: TGCAGTGCTGAACGACAGGGGGCCTACGAGCAGTACTTC.

This clonotype was counted between two and nine times. The CDR3 region has the DNA TGTGCCAGCAGCTTATTAAGAGAGGGTGAAGCTTTCTTT. It translates to CASSLLREGEAFF. The chain carries TRBV7-3 and TRBJ1-1; D not certain. V was shortened by 2 bases and J by 7 bases, with 11 bases between the two germline ends. CDR1 and CDR2 from the germline V gene are SGHTA and FQGTGA. This CDR3 contains 13 residues.

This rearrangement joins TRBV5-4 to TRBJ2-3; the D is unclear. Germline V CDR1 and CDR2: SGHNT, YYREEE (reference sequence). The CDR3 consists of 15 residues. The germline V and J ends were trimmed by 4 bases and 1 base, with 13 bases remaining between them. The CDR3 region is CASSPNILRTDTQYF. The CDR3 DNA sequence: TGTGCCAGCAGCCCTAACATCCTACGCACAGATACGCAGTATTTT.

V gene TRBV5-4 combines with J gene TRBJ2-7, with D maybe TRBD1 (6 bases). With 0 bases removed from V and 3 bases from J, the gap between germline ends came to 13 bases. The CDR3 spans 15 residues. Germline-derived CDR1 and CDR2 are SGHNT and YYREEE (reference sequence). In nucleotides, the CDR3 is TGTGCCAGCAGCTTGGCAGGGGCCGCTCTCTACGAGCAGTACTTC. Protein: CASSLAGAALYEQYF.

The table lists this clonotype with a few counts. A read error may account for a junction end that differs from germline. The chain couples TRBV19 to TRBJ2-5; 7 bases agree with TRBD1. Germline CDR1 and CDR2: LNHDA and SQIVND (reference sequence). The CDR3 is 14 amino acids. The CDR3 region is CASSATGEQGTQYF. DNA of the CDR3: TGTGCCAGTAGTGCTACAGGGGAGCAAGGGACCCAGTACTTC.

This rearrangement joins TRBV28 to TRBJ2-1, with D unclear. The CDR3 is 13 residues long. V lost 2 bases and J 9 bases, leaving 11 bases between the germline ends. The germline V gene has CDR1 MDHEN and CDR2 SYDVKM. CDR3 sequence reads: CASSLPLPGEQFF. The CDR3 nucleotides are TGTGCCAGCAGTTTACCCCTCCCCGGTGAGCAGTTCTTC.

This clonotype appeared a few times. The chain combines TRBV20-1 with TRBJ1-2, with 8 bases fitting TRBD1. This CDR3 spans 14 amino acids. The germline CDR1 and CDR2 sequences are DFQATT and SNEGSKA (reference sequence). Germline trimming cut 0 bases from V and 6 bases from J; bases unmatched to any gene: 6. In nucleotides, the CDR3 is TGCAGTGCTAGAGAGGCAGGGGGCGGGGATGGCTACACCTTC. The encoded protein is CSAREAGGGDGYTF.

The gene calls are TRBV20-1 and TRBJ2-7; 7 bases match TRBD1. Germline CDR1 and CDR2: DFQATT and SNEGSKA (reference sequence). The V and J ends lost 7 bases and 3 bases, in that order; junction bases with no gene match: 6. The CDR3 runs 12 residues. CDR3 sequence (DNA): TGCAGTGTTCACAGGGGCGGCTACGAGCAGTACTTC. It yields the protein CSVHRGGYEQYF.

A single count supports this clonotype. The chain recombines TRBV7-9 with TRBJ2-1; 11 bases align to TRBD2. From germline, CDR1 is SEHNR and CDR2 FQNEAQ (reference sequence). With 2 bases clipped from V and 8 bases from J, the junction kept 5 bases outside the gene matches. CDR3 size: 15 residues. The CDR3 region is CASSLTSGGKDEQFF. In DNA form, the CDR3 reads TGTGCCAGCAGCTTAACTAGCGGGGGTAAGGATGAGCAGTTCTTC.

This chain uses TRBV20-1 with TRBJ2-1; 10 positions agree with TRBD2. Germline CDR1 DFQATT, CDR2 SNEGSKA (reference sequence). The CDR3 length is 14 residues. Germline trimming cut 5 bases from V and 9 bases from J; bases unmatched to any gene: 10. CDR3: CSAAPIVAGGEQFF. As DNA, the CDR3 is TGCAGTGCTGCCCCTATAGTAGCGGGGGGTGAGCAGTTCTTC.

This chain joins TRBV11-2 and TRBJ1-2; D is unresolved. The V end was cut by 1 base, the J end by 7 bases, with 10 bases between. The length of the CDR3 is 13 residues. Germline V gene sequence: CDR1 SGHAT, CDR2 FQNNGV. CDR3 coding DNA: TGTGCCAGCAGCTTAGGGCAGGTCTCTGGCTACACCTTC. It is translated as CASSLGQVSGYTF.

This clonotype was counted only a few times. The gene calls are TRBV20-1 and TRBJ1-5; no clear D gene. V was pared by 1 base and J by 0 bases, with 10 bases between. This CDR3 spans 15 amino acids. Germline V gene sequence: CDR1 DFQATT, CDR2 SNEGSKA (reference sequence). The CDR3 here is CSARAEDYSNQPQHF. The CDR3 nucleotides read TGCAGTGCTAGAGCGGAAGATTATAGCAATCAGCCCCAGCATTTT.

The CDR3 region has the DNA TGTGCCAGCAGTGAGGGGAAGACGGTAACTAATTCACCCCTCCACTTT. This codes for CASSEGKTVTNSPLHF. The chain is built from TRBV2 and TRBJ1-6; D is unclear. The CDR3 extends over 16 amino acids. Germline V CDR1 and CDR2: SNHLY, FYNNEI. The V and J ends lost 3 bases and 6 bases respectively, with 15 bases between them.

The rearrangement links TRBV7-9 to TRBJ2-5; D not resolved. Germline-derived CDR1 and CDR2 are SEHNR and FQNEAQ (reference sequence). The CDR3 totals 10 residues. V dropped 1 base and J dropped 6 bases, with 0 bases sitting between them. The CDR3 region is CASSLETQYF. The CDR3 nucleotides read TGTGCCAGCAGCTTAGAGACCCAGTACTTC.

This sequence joins TRBV6-2 or TRBV6-3 and TRBJ1-1; tentative D call: TRBD1 (6 bases). The CDR3 sequence is 16 residues long. The V and J ends lost 7 bases and 1 base respectively, with 19 bases between them. From germline, CDR1 is MNHEY and CDR2 SVGEGT. CDR3 region: CASTDVRGSPNTEAFF. CDR3 DNA: TGTGCCAGCACCGACGTTAGGGGGTCCCCGAACACTGAAGCTTTCTTT.

A few counts support this clonotype. The J gene is TRBJ1-3, the V gene TRBV6-1, with D perhaps TRBD1 (6 bases). V dropped 6 bases and J dropped 3 bases, with 15 bases sitting between them. Germline V gene data show CDR1 as MNHNS and CDR2 as SASEGT. The CDR3 is made up of 15 amino acids. CDR3 region: CASSPPGAVGNTIYF. Here the CDR3 DNA reads TGTGCCAGCAGCCCCCCGGGGGCCGTTGGAAACACCATATATTTT.

As DNA, the CDR3 is TGCAGTGCTAGACCCAATGAAGGGACTCTCGAGGAGACCCAGTACTTC. It encodes CSARPNEGTLEETQYF. This sequence joins TRBV20-1 and TRBJ2-5; maybe TRBD2 (6 bases). Germline lookup yields CDR1 DFQATT and CDR2 SNEGSKA (reference sequence). This CDR3 has 16 residues. Trimming removed 2 bases from V and 5 bases from J, with 21 bases in between.

This rearrangement joins TRBV12-3 or TRBV12-4 to TRBJ1-5; unclear D gene. The ends were cut back, 1 base at V and 0 bases at J, with 7 bases in the middle. The CDR3 is 15 residues long. The CDR3 coding sequence is TGTGCCAGCAGTTTAGAAGGGAATAGCAATCAGCCCCAGCATTTT. Translated, it gives CASSLEGNSNQPQHF.

V usage is TRBV7-9 and J usage is TRBJ2-7; D remains ambiguous. Trimming shortened V by 5 bases and J by 1 base, and 12 bases separated the two germline ends. From germline, CDR1 is SEHNR and CDR2 FQNEAQ (reference sequence). This CDR3 region has 14 residues. The DNA for the CDR3 is TGTGCCAGCAGCCTCCCGTATCCATCCTACGAGCAGTACTTC. Residues: CASSLPYPSYEQYF.

The chain links TRBV28 to TRBJ1-2; D unclear. V was cut by 6 bases and J by 4 bases, with 18 bases left in between. From germline, CDR1 is MDHEN and CDR2 SYDVKM. This CDR3 is built from 15 residues. As DNA, the CDR3 is TGTGCCAGCAGCTTCCCCACGAACACCGCCTATGGCTACACCTTC. It yields the protein CASSFPTNTAYGYTF.

This sequence joins TRBV19 and TRBJ2-2, with 12 bases fitting TRBD2. The CDR3 consists of 15 residues. Germline-derived CDR1 and CDR2 are LNHDA and SQIVND (reference sequence). The V segment lost 8 bases and the J segment 7 bases; nucleotides outside the gene matches: 8. DNA of the CDR3: TGTGCCAGTGTACGGACTAGCGGGGCAAGCGGGGAGCTGTTTTTT. Amino acids: CASVRTSGASGELFF. The variable domain in full, with the rest retrieved from reference TRBV19 and TRBJ2-2, is DGGITQSPKYLFRKEGQNVTLSCEQNLNHDAMYWYRQDPGQGLRLIYYSQIVNDFQKGDIAEGYSVSREKKESFPLTVTSAQKNPTAFYLCASVRTSGASGELFFGEGSRLTVL.

The chain links TRBV21-1 to TRBJ2-5; the listed D gene, TRBD1, was not tested against the DNA. TRBV21-1 is noted as a pseudogene. The CDR3 has 16 amino acids. DNA of the CDR3: TGTGCCAGCAGCAGACCTTGCGACAGGGGTGAGGGGACCCAGTACTTC. It yields the protein CASSRPCDRGEGTQYF.

The chain joins TRBV7-9 to TRBJ1-2; D unresolved. CDR3 length equals 12 residues. Trimming took off 3 bases at V and 7 bases at J, with 9 bases between the two ends. Germline loops: CDR1 SEHNR, CDR2 FQNEAQ (reference sequence). The CDR3 nucleotides read TGTGCCAGCAGCTTGGCGGGGTCTGGCTACACCTTC. Protein product: CASSLAGSGYTF.

The V and J genes are TRBV5-4 and TRBJ1-5; D gene uncertain. This CDR3 has 13 amino acids. Per the germline V gene, CDR1 is SGHNT and CDR2 is YYREEE (reference sequence). The V gene lost 0 bases and the J gene lost 5 bases, with 6 bases spanning the gap. CDR3 bases: TGTGCCAGCAGCTTGGGAGAGGATCAGCCCCAGCATTTT. Translated, it gives CASSLGEDQPQHF.